These T cell receptor beta chains were read from a single sample in a study of shared clonotypes between healthy human individuals. Method: immunoSEQ multiplex PCR; TCRdb's copy keeps in-frame clones and lacks some. The sample carries over a million clones, around 74% recorded once. Sequenced: memory CD4+ T cells sorted from blood. Receptors were obtained from a man between 18 and 29 years old in good health. CDR3s include the opening cysteine and the closing phenylalanine or tryptophan. Each record gives: D gene, clone size, J gene, V gene, CDR3 DNA, CDR3 protein. A D gene is named only where the DNA matches it firmly. Size tells how often a clone was seen (once, few, many) or the class of an expanded clone, and some rows leave it out.

>-|-|TRBJ2-7|TRBV15
TGTGCCACCAGCAGAGGAGGTTCGGCCTACGAGCAGTACTTC
CATSRGGSAYEQYF
>-|-|TRBJ2-2|TRBV5-1
TGCGCCAGCAGCTCAGCGACCTTTGGGGCCGGGGAGCTGTTTTTT
CASSSATFGAGELFF
>TRBD2|-|TRBJ2-7|TRBV11-2
TGTGCCAGCAGCTTAGCTGCGGGAGGTTCCTACGAGCAGTACTTC
CASSLAAGGSYEQYF
>TRBD2|few|TRBJ2-3|TRBV5-4
TGTGCCAGCAGCTTGGGGACTAGCTATCCTACGCAGTATTTT
CASSLGTSYPTQYF
>TRBD1|-|TRBJ2-5|TRBV19
TGTGCCAGTAGTTTGGGAGGGACAGGGTCGGAGACCCAGTACTTC
CASSLGGTGSETQYF
>-|-|TRBJ2-7|TRBV10-3
TGTGCCATCAGTGCCGCGGCCGGGGGCATTGGGCCCTACGAGCAGTACTTC
CAISAAAGGIGPYEQYF
>-|-|TRBJ2-5|TRBV19
TGTGCCAGTAGTTCCCAGGGGAGGTCGGCCCAGTACTTC
CASSSQGRSAQYF
>-|many|TRBJ1-2|TRBV15
TGTGCCACCAGCAGAGACTTCCTTAACTATGGCTACACCTTC
CATSRDFLNYGYTF
>-|-|TRBJ1-2|TRBV18
TGTGCCAGCTCACCACCGACCGGCCCTTCCTATGGCTACACCTTC
CASSPPTGPSYGYTF
>TRBD2|-|TRBJ2-2|TRBV5-1
TGCGCCAGCAGCCAGGGGACTAGCGGGAGTATCACCGGGGAGCTGTTTTTT
CASSQGTSGSITGELFF